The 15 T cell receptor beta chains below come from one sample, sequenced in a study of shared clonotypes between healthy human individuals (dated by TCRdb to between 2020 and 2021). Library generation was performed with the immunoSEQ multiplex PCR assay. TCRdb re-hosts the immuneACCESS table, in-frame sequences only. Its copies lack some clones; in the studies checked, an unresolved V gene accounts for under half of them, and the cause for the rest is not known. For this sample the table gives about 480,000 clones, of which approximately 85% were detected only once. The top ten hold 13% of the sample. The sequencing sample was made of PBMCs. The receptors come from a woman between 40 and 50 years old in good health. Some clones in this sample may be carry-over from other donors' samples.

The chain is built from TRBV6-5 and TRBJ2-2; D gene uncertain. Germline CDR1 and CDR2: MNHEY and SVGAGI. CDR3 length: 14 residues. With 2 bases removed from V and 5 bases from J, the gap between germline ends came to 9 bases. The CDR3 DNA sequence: TGTGCCAGCAGTTACAAGCAAGAGACCGGGGAGCTGTTTTTT. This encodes CASSYKQETGELFF.

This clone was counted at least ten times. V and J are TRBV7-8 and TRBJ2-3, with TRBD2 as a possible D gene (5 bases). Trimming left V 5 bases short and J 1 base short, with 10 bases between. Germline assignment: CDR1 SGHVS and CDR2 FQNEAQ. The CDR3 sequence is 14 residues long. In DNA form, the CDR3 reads TGTGCCAGCAGCGTCGGGATTGGCACAGATACGCAGTATTTT. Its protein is CASSVGIGTDTQYF.

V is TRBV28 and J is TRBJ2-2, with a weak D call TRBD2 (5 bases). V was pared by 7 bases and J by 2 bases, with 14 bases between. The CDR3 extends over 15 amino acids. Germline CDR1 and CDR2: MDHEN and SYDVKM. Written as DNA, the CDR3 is TGTGCCAGCACTCAGCGCCGGGATAACACCGGGGAGCTGTTTTTT. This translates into CASTQRRDNTGELFF.

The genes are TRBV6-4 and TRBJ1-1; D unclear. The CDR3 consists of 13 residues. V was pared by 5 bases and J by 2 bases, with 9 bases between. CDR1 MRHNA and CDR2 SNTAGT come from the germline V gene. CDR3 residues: CASSRSFNTEAFF. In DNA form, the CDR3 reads TGTGCCAGCAGTCGGAGTTTTAACACTGAAGCTTTCTTT.

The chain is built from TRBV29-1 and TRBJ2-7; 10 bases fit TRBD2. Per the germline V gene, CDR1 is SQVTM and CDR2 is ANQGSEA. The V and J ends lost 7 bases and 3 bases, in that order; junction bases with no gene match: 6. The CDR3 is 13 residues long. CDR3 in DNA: TGCAGCGCTGGGACTAGCGACCTCTACGAGCAGTACTTC. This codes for CSAGTSDLYEQYF.

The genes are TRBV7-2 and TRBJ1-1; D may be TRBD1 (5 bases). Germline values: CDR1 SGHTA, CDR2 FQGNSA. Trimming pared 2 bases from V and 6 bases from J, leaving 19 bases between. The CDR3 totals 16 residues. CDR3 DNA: TGTGCCAGCAGCTTATTTGCGCCGGTGGGGGGGGCTGAAGCTTTCTTT. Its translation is CASSLFAPVGGAEAFF.

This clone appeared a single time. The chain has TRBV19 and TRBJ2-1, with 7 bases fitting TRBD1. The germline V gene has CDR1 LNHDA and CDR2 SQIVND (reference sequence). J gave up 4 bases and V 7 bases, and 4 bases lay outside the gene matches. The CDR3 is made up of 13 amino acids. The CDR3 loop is CASNTGAYNEQFF. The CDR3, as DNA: TGTGCCAGTAATACAGGGGCGTACAATGAGCAGTTCTTC. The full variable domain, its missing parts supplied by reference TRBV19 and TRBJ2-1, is DGGITQSPKYLFRKEGQNVTLSCEQNLNHDAMYWYRQDPGQGLRLIYYSQIVNDFQKGDIAEGYSVSREKKESFPLTVTSAQKNPTAFYLCASNTGAYNEQFFGPGTRLTVL.

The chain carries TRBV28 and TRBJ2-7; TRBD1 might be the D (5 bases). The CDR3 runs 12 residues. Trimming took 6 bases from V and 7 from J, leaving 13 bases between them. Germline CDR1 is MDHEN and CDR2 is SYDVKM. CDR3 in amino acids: CASSIRVGEQYF. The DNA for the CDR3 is TGTGCCAGCAGCATCAGGGTGGGGGAGCAGTACTTC.

CDR3 nucleotide sequence: TGTGCCAGCAGTCCCCCCGGGTCAGAGGGACAAGAGACCCAGTACTTC. Its protein product is CASSPPGSEGQETQYF. The chain employs TRBV27 and TRBJ2-5; a weak D match, TRBD2 (5 bases). Germline lookup yields CDR1 MNHEY and CDR2 SMNVEV (reference sequence). CDR3 length: 16 residues. Trimming removed 5 bases at V and 2 bases at J, with 18 bases between.

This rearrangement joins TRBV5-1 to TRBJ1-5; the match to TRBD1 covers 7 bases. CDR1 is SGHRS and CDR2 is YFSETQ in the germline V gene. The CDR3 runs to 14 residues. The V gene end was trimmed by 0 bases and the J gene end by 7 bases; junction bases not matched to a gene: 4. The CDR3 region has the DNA TGCGCCAGCAGCTTGGTGACAGGGCAACAGCCCCAGCATTTT. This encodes CASSLVTGQQPQHF.

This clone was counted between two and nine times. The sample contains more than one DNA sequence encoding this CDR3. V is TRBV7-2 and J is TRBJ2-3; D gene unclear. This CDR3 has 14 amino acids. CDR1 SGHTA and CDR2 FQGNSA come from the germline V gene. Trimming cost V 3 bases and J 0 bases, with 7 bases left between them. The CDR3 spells CASSFGSSTDTQYF. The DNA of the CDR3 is TGTGCCAGCAGCTTTGGGTCTAGCACAGATACGCAGTATTTT.

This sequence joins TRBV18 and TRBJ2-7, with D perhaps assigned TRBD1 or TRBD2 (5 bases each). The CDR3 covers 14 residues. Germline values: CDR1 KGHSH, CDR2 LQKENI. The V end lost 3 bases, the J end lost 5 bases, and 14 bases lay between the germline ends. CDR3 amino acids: CASSPGRTLDEQYF. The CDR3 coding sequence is TGTGCCAGCTCACCGGGACGGACCCTAGACGAGCAGTACTTC.

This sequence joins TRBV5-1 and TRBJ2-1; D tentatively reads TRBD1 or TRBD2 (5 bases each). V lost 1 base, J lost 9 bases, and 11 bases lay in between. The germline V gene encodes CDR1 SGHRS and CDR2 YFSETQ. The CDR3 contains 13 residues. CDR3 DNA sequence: TGCGCCAGCAGCTTGCCTGGGACCCGTGAGCAGTTCTTC. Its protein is CASSLPGTREQFF.

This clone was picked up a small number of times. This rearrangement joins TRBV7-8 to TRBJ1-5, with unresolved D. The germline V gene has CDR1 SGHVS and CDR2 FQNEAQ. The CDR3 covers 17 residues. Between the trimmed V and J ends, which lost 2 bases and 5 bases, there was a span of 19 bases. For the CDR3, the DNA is TGTGCCAGCAGCTTAATCGAGCTCTCGGCCGCTGATCAGCCCCAGCATTTT. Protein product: CASSLIELSAADQPQHF.

The CDR3 DNA is TGTGCCAGCAGCCAAGACAGGTTGAGCACTGAAGCTTTCTTT. Translated: CASSQDRLSTEAFF. The J gene is TRBJ1-1, the V gene TRBV14, with D hard to call. CDR3 length equals 14 residues. V was shortened by 0 bases and J by 4 bases, with 9 bases between the two germline ends. Germline assignment: CDR1 SGHDN and CDR2 FVKESK.